This T cell receptor beta chain was sequenced in a study of blood T cells in healthy people across ages. Trimming pared 3 bases from V and 6 bases from J, leaving 14 bases between. Germline-derived CDR1 and CDR2 are LGHDT and YNNKEL (reference sequence). The CDR3 has 14 residues. Alongside a J-beta primer mix, a sample-barcoded 5' primer served in a second PCR lasting about 7 to 12 cycles. A template-switch adaptor that had 12 random nucleotides put a tag on each cDNA molecule. Each CDR3 protein gets one entry after TCRdb re-called the 5' RACE reads with MiXCR. This sample yields about 1.7 million distinct CDR3 sequences, of which 28% are seen a single time; roughly 8% belongs to the top ten.

Material: blood. The rearrangement links TRBV3-1 to TRBJ1-1; D is ambiguous. The TCR comes from a woman in her twenties or thirties in good health. This CDR3 is CASSQVGRRSEAFF. The CDR3 DNA reads TGTGCCAGCAGCCAGGTCGGGAGGCGATCTGAAGCTTTCTTT.